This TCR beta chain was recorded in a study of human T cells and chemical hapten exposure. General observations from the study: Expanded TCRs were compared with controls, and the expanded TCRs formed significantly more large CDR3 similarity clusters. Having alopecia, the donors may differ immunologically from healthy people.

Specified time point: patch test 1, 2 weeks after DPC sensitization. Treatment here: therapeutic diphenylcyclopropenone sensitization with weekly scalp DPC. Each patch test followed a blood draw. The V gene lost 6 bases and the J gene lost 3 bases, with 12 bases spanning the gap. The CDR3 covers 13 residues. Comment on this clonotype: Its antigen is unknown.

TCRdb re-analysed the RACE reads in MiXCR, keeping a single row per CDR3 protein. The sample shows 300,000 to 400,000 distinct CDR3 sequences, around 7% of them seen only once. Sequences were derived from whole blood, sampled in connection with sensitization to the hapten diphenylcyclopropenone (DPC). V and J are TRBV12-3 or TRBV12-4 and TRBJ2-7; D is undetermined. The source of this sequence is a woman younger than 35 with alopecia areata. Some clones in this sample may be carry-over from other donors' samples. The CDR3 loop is CASRRSPDYEQYF. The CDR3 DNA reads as TGTGCCAGCAGACGAAGTCCCGACTACGAGCAGTACTTC.